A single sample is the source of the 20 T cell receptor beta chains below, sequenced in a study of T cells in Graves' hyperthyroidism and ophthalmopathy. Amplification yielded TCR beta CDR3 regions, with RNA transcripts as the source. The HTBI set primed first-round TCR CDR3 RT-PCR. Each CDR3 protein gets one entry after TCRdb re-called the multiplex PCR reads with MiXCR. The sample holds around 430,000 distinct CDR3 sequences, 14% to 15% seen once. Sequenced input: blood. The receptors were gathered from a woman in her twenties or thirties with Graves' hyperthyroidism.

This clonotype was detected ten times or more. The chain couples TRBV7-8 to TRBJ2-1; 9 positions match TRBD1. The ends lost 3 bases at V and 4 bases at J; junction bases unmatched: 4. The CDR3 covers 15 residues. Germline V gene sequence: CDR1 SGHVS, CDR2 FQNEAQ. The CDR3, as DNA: TGTGCCAGCAGCTTCACCGGGACAGGGTACAATGAGCAGTTCTTC. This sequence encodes CASSFTGTGYNEQFF.

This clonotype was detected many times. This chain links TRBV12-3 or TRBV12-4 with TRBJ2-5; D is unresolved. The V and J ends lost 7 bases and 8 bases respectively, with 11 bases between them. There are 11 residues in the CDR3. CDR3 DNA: TGTGCCAGCACCTCCGAGTTAACCCAGTACTTC. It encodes CASTSELTQYF.

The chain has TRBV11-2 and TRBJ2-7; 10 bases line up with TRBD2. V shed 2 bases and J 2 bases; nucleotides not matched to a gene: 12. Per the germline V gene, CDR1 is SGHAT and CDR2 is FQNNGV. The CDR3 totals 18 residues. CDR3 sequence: CASSLWSEKREGPYEQYF. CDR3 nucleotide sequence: TGTGCCAGCAGCTTATGGAGTGAGAAGCGGGAGGGACCCTACGAGCAGTACTTC.

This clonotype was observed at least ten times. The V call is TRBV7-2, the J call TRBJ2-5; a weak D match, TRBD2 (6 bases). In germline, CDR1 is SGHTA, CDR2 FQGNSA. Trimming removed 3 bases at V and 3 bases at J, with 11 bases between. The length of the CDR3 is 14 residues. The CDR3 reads CASSFGTVKETQYF. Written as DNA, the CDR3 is TGTGCCAGCAGCTTCGGGACTGTGAAAGAGACCCAGTACTTC.

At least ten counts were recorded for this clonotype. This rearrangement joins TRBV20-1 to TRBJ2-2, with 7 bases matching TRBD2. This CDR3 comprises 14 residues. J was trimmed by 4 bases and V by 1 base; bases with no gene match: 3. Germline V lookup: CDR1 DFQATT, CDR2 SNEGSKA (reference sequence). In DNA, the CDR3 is TGCAGTGCTAGAGGGACTAGTTTCACCGGGGAGCTGTTTTTT. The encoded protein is CSARGTSFTGELFF.

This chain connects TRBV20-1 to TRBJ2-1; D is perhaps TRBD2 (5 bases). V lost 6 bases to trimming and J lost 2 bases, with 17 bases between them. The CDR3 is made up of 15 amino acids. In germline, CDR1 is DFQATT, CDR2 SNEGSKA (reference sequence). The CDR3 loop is CSAPKPGYTYNEQFF. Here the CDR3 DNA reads TGCAGTGCCCCCAAGCCGGGATACACCTACAATGAGCAGTTCTTC.

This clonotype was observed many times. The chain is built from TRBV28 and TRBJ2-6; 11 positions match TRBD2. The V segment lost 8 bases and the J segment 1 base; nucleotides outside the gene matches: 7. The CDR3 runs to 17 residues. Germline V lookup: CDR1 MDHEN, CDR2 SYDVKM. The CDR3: CASSGTSGFSGANVLTF. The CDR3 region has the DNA TGTGCCAGCTCTGGGACTAGCGGTTTTTCTGGGGCCAACGTCCTGACTTTC.

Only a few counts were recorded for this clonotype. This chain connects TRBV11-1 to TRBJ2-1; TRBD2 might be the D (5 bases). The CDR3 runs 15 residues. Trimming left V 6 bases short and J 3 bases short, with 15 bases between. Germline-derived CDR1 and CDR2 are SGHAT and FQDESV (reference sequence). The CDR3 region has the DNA TGTGCCAGCAGTCTTCGCACCGGGGACTACAATGAGCAGTTCTTC. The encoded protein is CASSLRTGDYNEQFF.

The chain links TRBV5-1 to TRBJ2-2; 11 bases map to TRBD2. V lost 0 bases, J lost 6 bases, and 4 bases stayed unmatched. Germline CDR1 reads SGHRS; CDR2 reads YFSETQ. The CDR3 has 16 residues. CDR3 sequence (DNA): TGCGCCAGCAGCTTGGCCTCTAGCGGGAGGCCCGGGGAGCTGTTTTTT. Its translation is CASSLASSGRPGELFF.

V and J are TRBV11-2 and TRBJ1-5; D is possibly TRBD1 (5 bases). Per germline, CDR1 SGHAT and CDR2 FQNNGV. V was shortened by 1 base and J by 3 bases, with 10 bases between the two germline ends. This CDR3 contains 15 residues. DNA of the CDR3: TGTGCCAGCAGCTTAGCAGGGATGGTCAATCAGCCCCAGCATTTT. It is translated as CASSLAGMVNQPQHF.

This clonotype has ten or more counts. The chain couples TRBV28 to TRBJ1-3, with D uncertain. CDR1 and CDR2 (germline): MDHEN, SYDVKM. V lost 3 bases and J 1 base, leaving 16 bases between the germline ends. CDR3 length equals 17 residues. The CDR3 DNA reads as TGTGCCAGCAGTTTCGATTTAGGTGGGGTATCTGGAAACACCATATATTTT. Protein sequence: CASSFDLGGVSGNTIYF.

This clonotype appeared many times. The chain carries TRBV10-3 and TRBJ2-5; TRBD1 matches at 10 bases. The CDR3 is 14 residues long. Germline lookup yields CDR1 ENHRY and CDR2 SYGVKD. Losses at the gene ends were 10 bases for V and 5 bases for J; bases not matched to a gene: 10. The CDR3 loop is CATLPGQGYETQYF. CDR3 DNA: TGTGCCACCCTTCCGGGACAGGGGTACGAGACCCAGTACTTC.

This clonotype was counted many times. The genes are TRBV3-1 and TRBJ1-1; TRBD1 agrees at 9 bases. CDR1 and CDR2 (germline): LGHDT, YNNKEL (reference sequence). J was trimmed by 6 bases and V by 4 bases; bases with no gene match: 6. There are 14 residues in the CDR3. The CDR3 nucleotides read TGTGCCAGCAGCCTAACAGGGGGCTCGTCTGAAGCTTTCTTT. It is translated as CASSLTGGSSEAFF.

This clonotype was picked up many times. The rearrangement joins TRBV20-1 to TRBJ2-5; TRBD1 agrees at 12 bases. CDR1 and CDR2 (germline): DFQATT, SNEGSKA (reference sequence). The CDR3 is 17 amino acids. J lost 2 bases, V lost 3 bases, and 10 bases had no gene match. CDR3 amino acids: CSASATPGQGAQETQYF. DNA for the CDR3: TGCAGTGCTAGCGCGACGCCGGGACAGGGGGCACAAGAGACCCAGTACTTC.

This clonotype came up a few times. CDR3 amino acids: CSATTATDTQYF. The CDR3 coding sequence is TGCAGTGCTACGACAGCCACAGATACGCAGTATTTT. The V call is TRBV20-1, the J call TRBJ2-3; D is possibly TRBD1 (5 bases). The germline CDR1 and CDR2 sequences are DFQATT and SNEGSKA (reference sequence). With 4 bases removed from V and 2 bases from J, the gap between germline ends came to 7 bases. CDR3 size: 12 residues.

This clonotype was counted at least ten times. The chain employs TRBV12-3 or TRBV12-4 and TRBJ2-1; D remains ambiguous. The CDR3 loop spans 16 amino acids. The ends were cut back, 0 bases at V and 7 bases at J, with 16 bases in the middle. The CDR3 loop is CASSLAPSARSNEQFF. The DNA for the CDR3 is TGTGCCAGCAGTTTAGCGCCATCCGCCAGATCAAATGAGCAGTTCTTC.

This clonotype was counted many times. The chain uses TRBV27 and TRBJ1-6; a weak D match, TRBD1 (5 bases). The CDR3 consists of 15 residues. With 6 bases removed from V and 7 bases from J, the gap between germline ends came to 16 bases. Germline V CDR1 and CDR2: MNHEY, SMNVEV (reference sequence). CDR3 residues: CASSRRWGDNSPLHF. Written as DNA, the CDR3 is TGTGCCAGCAGCCGTCGGTGGGGGGACAATTCACCCCTCCACTTT.

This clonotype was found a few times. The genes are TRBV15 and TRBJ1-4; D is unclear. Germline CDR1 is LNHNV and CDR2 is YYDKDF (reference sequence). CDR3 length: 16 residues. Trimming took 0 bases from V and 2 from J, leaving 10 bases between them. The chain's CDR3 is CATSRDSPATNEKLFF. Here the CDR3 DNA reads TGTGCCACCAGCAGAGACAGCCCGGCCACTAATGAAAAACTGTTTTTT.

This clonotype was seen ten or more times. This CDR3 is CASSRRGGLASNEQFF. The CDR3 DNA is TGTGCCAGCAGCCGACGCGGTGGACTAGCCTCCAATGAGCAGTTCTTC. V and J are TRBV7-9 and TRBJ2-1, with 8 nucleotides matching TRBD2. The CDR3 covers 16 residues. With V trimmed by 5 bases and J by 6 bases, 12 bases remained unmatched. Germline V lookup: CDR1 SEHNR, CDR2 FQNEAQ (reference sequence).

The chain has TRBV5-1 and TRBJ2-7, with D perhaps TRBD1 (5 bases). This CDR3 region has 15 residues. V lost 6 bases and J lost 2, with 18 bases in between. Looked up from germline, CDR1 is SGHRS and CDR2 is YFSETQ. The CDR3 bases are TGCGCCAGCACGCAGACGAGACAGCCCCCCTACGAGCAGTACTTC. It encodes CASTQTRQPPYEQYF.